This is a list of T cell receptor beta chains from one sample in a study of cytomegalovirus exposure and HLA in healthy donors. Generated by immunoSEQ multiplex PCR, the TCRdb table keeps only in-frame clones and is missing some. The sample contains under 110,000 clones, less than 85% of which appear only once. Sequences were obtained from PBMCs. The receptors come from a man aged 55 to 70 in good health and CMV-seronegative. CDR3s include the opening cysteine and the closing phenylalanine or tryptophan. The D gene is left open where the match is weak. Only some rows state a clone size, as once, few, many or a class for expanded clones.

v_gene	d_gene	abundance	j_gene	CDR3nt	CDR3aa
TRBV29-1	.	.	TRBJ1-1	TGCAGCGGGGGCTCAGGGCATGCTGAAGCTTTCTTT	CSGGSGHAEAFF
TRBV11-2	TRBD1	.	TRBJ2-3	TGTGCCAGCAGCTTAGTGCAGGGGGCAATCACAGATACGCAGTATTTT	CASSLVQGAITDTQYF
TRBV30	.	.	TRBJ1-5	TGTGCCTGGAGTTCAGGCCTTAGCAATCAGCCCCAGCATTTT	CAWSSGLSNQPQHF
TRBV2	.	few	TRBJ2-6	TGTGCCATCATTCCCATCCACAACTCTGGGGCCAACGTCCTGACTTTC	CAIIPIHNSGANVLTF
TRBV5-1	.	.	TRBJ2-3	TGCGCCAGCAGCTTGCAACCGGACTTAACGGGAGATACGCAGTATTTT	CASSLQPDLTGDTQYF
TRBV5-4	.	.	TRBJ1-1	TGTGCCAGCAGCCCCAGAGGGGGGGGGAACACTGAAGCTTTCTTT	CASSPRGGGNTEAFF
TRBV28	.	.	TRBJ1-4	TGTGCCAGCAGCTCCCCGGCAACTAATGAAAAACTGTCTTTT	CASSSPATNEKLSF
TRBV5-4	TRBD2	.	TRBJ2-5	TGTGCCAGCAGCCGGGGAGGGGAGACCCAGTACTTC	CASSRGGETQYF
TRBV6-6	TRBD1	.	TRBJ1-2	TGTGCCAGCATGGCCGGGACAGGGGGCTACGGCTACACCTTC	CASMAGTGGYGYTF
TRBV18	TRBD1	.	TRBJ2-2	TGTGCCAGCTCACCCGCCGGGACAGCAAACACCGGGGAGCTGTTTTTT	CASSPAGTANTGELFF
TRBV5-1	TRBD1	once	TRBJ1-2	TGCGCCAGCAGCTTATCATCTCCGGGACAGGGGGCCTATGGCTACACCTTC	CASSLSSPGQGAYGYTF
TRBV7-6	.	.	TRBJ1-1	TGTGCCAGCAGCTTGCTCAATCAGGGGACTGAAGCTTTCTTT	CASSLLNQGTEAFF
TRBV29-1	TRBD1	.	TRBJ1-1	TGCAGCGTTGAGGGTTTCGCAGGGGGCGGGGGGGGGACTGAAGCTTTCTTT	CSVEGFAGGGGGTEAFF
TRBV5-6	TRBD2	once	TRBJ2-1	TGTGCCAGCAGCGAGCGGGGGCCTTTCTCCTACAATGAGCAGTTCTTC	CASSERGPFSYNEQFF
TRBV5-1	.	.	TRBJ1-4	TGCGCCAGCAGGGATCGGGACTCCAACTCAAAAAAACTGTTTTTT	CASRDRDSNSKKLFF
TRBV9	TRBD2	once	TRBJ2-1	TGTGCCAGCAGCGTGACCGGGACTAGCGGGGGGAACAATGAGCAGTTCTTC	CASSVTGTSGGNNEQFF
TRBV7-2	TRBD2	few	TRBJ2-1	TGTGCCAGCAGCTCCTCTCGCGGGGGGTCGATTAATGAGCAGTTCTTC	CASSSSRGGSINEQFF
TRBV5-1	.	.	TRBJ2-2	TGCGCCAGCAGCTTGGATGGCACCTTCACCGGGGAGCTGTTTTTT	CASSLDGTFTGELFF
TRBV7-6	TRBD2	.	TRBJ2-5	TGTGCCAGCAGCTTAGGGAGGGGTGGACTAGCGTTAGGGGAGACCCAGTACTTC	CASSLGRGGLALGETQYF
TRBV5-1	.	.	TRBJ1-1	TGCGCCAGCAGCCTGCAGGGTATGGGCACTGAAGCTTTCTTT	CASSLQGMGTEAFF
TRBV7-3	.	.	TRBJ2-5	TGTGCCAGCAGCTTTAGTACCGGAGAGACCCAGTACTTC	CASSFSTGETQYF
TRBV4-3	.	.	TRBJ1-3	TGCGCCAGCAGCCAAGACTCGGCACAGGGTTTCTCTGGAAACACCATATATTTT	CASSQDSAQGFSGNTIYF
TRBV9	.	.	TRBJ2-2	TGTGCCAGCAGCGCACGATCGACAGTAACCGGGGAGCTGTTTTTT	CASSARSTVTGELFF
TRBV5-1	TRBD2	.	TRBJ2-1	TGCGCCAGCGCACGAGGGGCTAGCGGGGGCGATGAGCAGTTCTTC	CASARGASGGDEQFF
TRBV6-6	.	.	TRBJ1-6	TGTGCCAGCAGCGCCCTAGCGGGGGCAGGTAATTCACCCCTCCACTTT	CASSALAGAGNSPLHF
TRBV28	.	few	TRBJ1-2	TGTGCCAGCAGGCCCACAGCCTTCAATGGCTACACCTTC	CASRPTAFNGYTF
TRBV2	.	few	TRBJ2-3	TGTGCCAGCAGTGATTGGGGCAGCCCAAGCACAGATACGCAGTATTTT	CASSDWGSPSTDTQYF
TRBV4-1	.	.	TRBJ1-3	TGCGCCAGCAGCCAAGAGGGGCGAGGAGGAAACACCATATATTTT	CASSQEGRGGNTIYF
TRBV9	.	.	TRBJ2-2	TGTGCCAGCAGCATCAGTCAGGGCGGAGACACCGGGGAGCTGTTTTTT	CASSISQGGDTGELFF
TRBV19	.	few	TRBJ1-2	TGTGCCAGTCAACAGGTTAACTATGGCTACACCTTC	CASQQVNYGYTF
TRBV5-4	.	.	TRBJ1-1	TGTGCCAGCAGCTTGTATACGGGAACTGAAGCTTTCTTT	CASSLYTGTEAFF
TRBV6-5	.	.	TRBJ1-1	TGTGCCAGCACTTTTAACACTGAAGCTTTCTTT	CASTFNTEAFF
TRBV7-9	.	.	TRBJ2-7	TGTGCCAGCAGCTTGGATGTGACAGTGGTTCACGAGCAGTACTTC	CASSLDVTVVHEQYF
TRBV27	.	.	TRBJ1-2	TGTGCCAGCAGTTCCGGATGGGAGGGCTACACCTTC	CASSSGWEGYTF
TRBV27	.	once	TRBJ2-1	TGTGCCAGCAGTACTAGGACGGGTGGCTCCTACAATGAGCAGTTCTTC	CASSTRTGGSYNEQFF
TRBV21-1	.	.	TRBJ2-3	TGTGCCAGCAGCAAGAGATCTATTAGGGACACGGGCACAGATACGCAGTATTTT	CASSKRSIRDTGTDTQYF
TRBV30	.	.	TRBJ2-5	TGTGCCTGGAGTGTACCGGTCAGGGAGACCCAGTACTTC	CAWSVPVRETQYF
TRBV7-9	TRBD1	.	TRBJ1-1	TGTGCCAGTCGGTCGGGTGGGACAGGGGGCACTGAAGCTTTCTTT	CASRSGGTGGTEAFF
TRBV27	TRBD2	.	TRBJ2-2	TGTGCCAGCAGTTTACTAGCGGGGGGGCCCGTCACCGGGGAGCTGTTTTTT	CASSLLAGGPVTGELFF
TRBV6-1	.	few	TRBJ1-2	TGTGCCAGCAGACCTAACTTCTATGGCTACACCTTC	CASRPNFYGYTF
TRBV7-3	.	.	TRBJ2-3	TGTGCCAGCAGCCTAACAGATACGCAGTATTTT	CASSLTDTQYF
TRBV7-3	TRBD2	.	TRBJ2-2	TGTGCCAGCAGCGGACTAGAGAACACCGGGGAGCTGTTTTTT	CASSGLENTGELFF